The T cell receptor beta chain under discussion was sequenced for a study of blood T cell repertoires in COVID-19. At the level of the study: T cells, B-cell-depleted T cells, or PBMCs supplied cDNA or gDNA.

This CDR3 comprises 17 residues. Between the trimmed V and J ends, which lost 6 bases and 1 base, there was a span of 19 bases. CDR1 and CDR2 (germline): SGHTA, FQGTGA. Per the original data handling: From reference gene primer amplification, estimates of nucleated cell counts were derived. Here immunoSEQ multiplex PCR was the method, and the copy in TCRdb shows in-frame clones only, minus some. The V and J calls and clone size come from that table; D and trimming were worked out from the DNA. The profile shows 250,000 to 350,000 clones, about 91% of them singletons. This TCR was recovered from a woman in her sixties with acute or convalescent COVID-19. The chain recombines TRBV7-3 with TRBJ2-1; D perhaps matches TRBD1 (7 bases). The material sequenced was peripheral blood. The CDR3 DNA sequence: TGTGCCAGCAGTCAGGGGGTTGGGGCGGGATCCTACAATGAGCAGTTCTTC. Amino acid sequence: CASSQGVGAGSYNEQFF.